Presented here are 15 T cell receptor beta chains from one specimen sequenced in a study of cytomegalovirus exposure and HLA in healthy donors. 13 Jbeta primers and 60 Vbeta primers were used for the PCR. The assay was immunoSEQ multiplex PCR, and TCRdb's table has in-frame clones only and misses some. The profile covers some 70,000 clones, with around 70% appearing a single time and 12% to 15% taken by the ten largest. Sequencing was carried out using PBMCs. These receptors were collected from a male donor in good health and CMV-seropositive.

The chain links TRBV7-3 to TRBJ2-3; 8 bases line up with TRBD1. This CDR3 contains 14 residues. Per germline, CDR1 SGHTA and CDR2 FQGTGA. V dropped 5 bases and J dropped 5; count of bases not matched to a gene: 6. The chain's CDR3 is CASSPDRAKDTQYF. The CDR3 region has the DNA TGTGCCAGCAGCCCGGACAGGGCGAAAGATACGCAGTATTTT.

On this clone itself: Germline is not matched at one junction end, which may reflect a read error. The V and J genes are TRBV7-9 and TRBJ1-1; D may be TRBD1 (5 bases). Looked up from germline, CDR1 is SEHNR and CDR2 is FQNEAQ (reference sequence). The CDR3 has 15 amino acids. The CDR3 sequence: CSSSAGLEMNTEAFF. The DNA of the CDR3 is TGTTCCAGCTCCGCAGGGTTAGAGATGAACACTGAAGCTTTCTTT.

The chain carries TRBV7-2 and TRBJ2-5, with TRBD1 identical over 8 bases. Germline V gene data show CDR1 as SGHTA and CDR2 as FQGNSA. CDR3 size: 13 residues. V dropped 5 bases and J dropped 4; count of bases not matched to a gene: 3. CDR3 loop: CASSLDRGETQYF. The CDR3 DNA reads TGTGCCAGCAGCCTTGACAGGGGAGAGACCCAGTACTTC.

The J gene is TRBJ2-1, the V gene TRBV4-1, with 7 bases identical to TRBD2. CDR1 MGHRA and CDR2 YSYEKL come from the germline V gene. The CDR3 sequence is 19 residues long. Trimming took 1 base from V and 1 from J; bases not matched to a gene: 13. The DNA for the CDR3 is TGCGCCAGCAGCCAAGGCGGGAGAGGCACCAAAAGGTCCTACAATGAGCAGTTCTTC. Encoded protein: CASSQGGRGTKRSYNEQFF.

This clone was counted a few times. The CDR3 is CASSQGQVSYEQYF. CDR3 DNA sequence: TGTGCCAGCAGCCAGGGACAGGTATCCTACGAGCAGTACTTC. The chain joins TRBV7-9 to TRBJ2-7; 8 bases line up with TRBD1. V dropped 5 bases and J dropped 1; count of bases not matched to a gene: 4. In germline, CDR1 is SEHNR, CDR2 FQNEAQ (reference sequence). The CDR3 has 14 amino acids.

This clone was seen a handful of times. The chain has TRBV14 and TRBJ1-3; 10 bases map to TRBD1. The CDR3 is 20 amino acids. The germline CDR1 and CDR2 sequences are SGHDN and FVKESK. Unmatched junction bases numbered 15, after V lost 0 bases and J lost 4 bases. CDR3: CASSQEDASGQGRSGNTIYF. The CDR3 nucleotides read TGTGCCAGCAGCCAAGAAGATGCATCGGGACAGGGGAGATCAGGAAACACCATATATTTT.

This clone was found once. The chain employs TRBV6-1 and TRBJ1-3; no clear D gene. The ends were cut back, 2 bases at V and 0 bases at J, with 17 bases in the middle. Germline V lookup: CDR1 MNHNS, CDR2 SASEGT. The CDR3 length is 18 residues. The CDR3 protein is CASSEKKGAEGSGNTIYF. In DNA, the CDR3 is TGTGCCAGCAGTGAAAAAAAGGGAGCAGAGGGCTCTGGAAACACCATATATTTT.

The chain combines TRBV10-3 with TRBJ2-1; D is ambiguous. Germline CDR1 reads ENHRY; CDR2 reads SYGVKD. The CDR3 is 12 amino acids. The V and J ends lost 6 bases and 7 bases respectively, with 10 bases between them. Here the CDR3 DNA reads TGTGCCATCAGGAGACACTGGAATGAGCAGTTCTTC. This gives the protein CAIRRHWNEQFF.

V usage is TRBV7-9 and J usage is TRBJ1-6, with D maybe TRBD1 (6 bases). This CDR3 has 15 amino acids. Between the trimmed V and J ends, which lost 5 bases and 8 bases, there was a span of 16 bases. Germline CDR1 and CDR2: SEHNR and FQNEAQ (reference sequence). The CDR3 is CASSARDTEDSPLHF. CDR3 DNA: TGTGCCAGCAGCGCCCGGGACACCGAGGATTCACCCCTCCACTTT. Full variable domain (missing parts from reference TRBV7-9 and TRBJ1-6): DTGVSQNPRHKITKRGQNVTFRCDPISEHNRLYWYRQTLGQGPEFLTYFQNEAQLEKSRLLSDRFSAERPKGSFSTLEIQRTEQGDSAMYLCASSARDTEDSPLHFGNGTRLTVT.

The V and J genes are TRBV6-5 and TRBJ1-2, with 7 bases that match TRBD1. Germline V gene lookup returns CDR1 MNHEY and CDR2 SVGAGI. This CDR3 comprises 12 residues. J was trimmed by 8 bases and V by 5 bases; bases with no gene match: 5. The CDR3 protein is CASSDRAGGYTF. The CDR3 DNA is TGTGCCAGCAGTGACAGGGCCGGGGGCTACACCTTC.

The table lists this clone with a few counts. The rearrangement joins TRBV7-9 to TRBJ1-4; 7 nucleotides match TRBD1. This CDR3 is 14 amino acids long. The V and J ends lost 6 bases and 7 bases, in that order; junction bases with no gene match: 8. Germline lookup yields CDR1 SEHNR and CDR2 FQNEAQ (reference sequence). The CDR3 loop reads CASSRQGVIEKLFF. CDR3 nucleotides: TGTGCCAGCAGTCGACAGGGCGTGATTGAAAAACTGTTTTTT.

The chain combines TRBV7-9 with TRBJ1-1; perhaps TRBD1 as D (5 bases). The CDR3 is 13 amino acids. Trimming stripped 2 bases from V and 4 bases from J, with 8 bases between. Germline V gene data show CDR1 as SEHNR and CDR2 as FQNEAQ (reference sequence). The CDR3 is CASSLQGGTEAFF. The CDR3 DNA follows: TGTGCCAGCAGCTTACAGGGTGGCACTGAAGCTTTCTTT.

The gene calls are TRBV27 and TRBJ2-7, with D tentatively TRBD1 (6 bases). The CDR3 spans 14 residues. V shed 8 bases and J shed 2 bases, with 16 bases lying between them. In germline, CDR1 is MNHEY, CDR2 SMNVEV (reference sequence). The CDR3 spells CASSRAGVTYEQYF. The CDR3 DNA is TGTGCCAGCTCCAGAGCAGGGGTAACCTACGAGCAGTACTTC.

This chain links TRBV2 with TRBJ2-7; TRBD2 matches at 7 bases. The CDR3 runs 12 residues. V shed 6 bases, J shed 4 bases, and the junction held 3 bases outside the gene matches. The germline V gene encodes CDR1 SNHLY and CDR2 FYNNEI. CDR3 residues: CASSRDYYEQYF. As DNA, the CDR3 is TGTGCCAGCAGCCGGGACTATTACGAGCAGTACTTC.

This clone occurred a few times. The chain joins TRBV10-2 to TRBJ2-5, with 13 bases fitting TRBD2. With 8 bases clipped from V and 4 bases from J, the junction kept 4 bases outside the gene matches. The germline V gene has CDR1 WSHSY and CDR2 SAAADI. This CDR3 contains 14 residues. The DNA for the CDR3 is TGCGCCAGCGCACTAGCGGGGGGGGGAGAGACCCAGTACTTC. Translating it yields CASALAGGGETQYF.